These 21 T cell receptor beta chains were sequenced from one sample in a study of shared T cell receptors in the human thymus. Clones were sequenced by immunoSEQ multiplex PCR, and TCRdb holds only the in-frame ones, with some missing. The data hold 540,000 or so clones, with about 84% observed a single time. These data were also reused for a study on human thymus T cells.

The material sequenced was thymocytes. These receptors all stem from a boy under two years old with a congenital heart defect.

The chain joins TRBV6-4 to TRBJ2-1, with D perhaps matching TRBD2 (6 bases). Trimming removed 5 bases from V and 4 bases from J, with 21 bases in between. This CDR3 contains 17 residues. Germline V CDR1 and CDR2: MRHNA, SNTAGT. This chain's CDR3 is CASSSILSGRGYNEQFF. In DNA form, the CDR3 reads TGTGCCAGCAGTTCCATACTAAGCGGCCGGGGGTACAATGAGCAGTTCTTC.

The chain joins TRBV7-2 to TRBJ2-5; the D gene is possibly TRBD2 (5 bases). The V end lost 2 bases, the J end lost 5 bases, and 12 bases lay between the germline ends. The germline gives CDR1 SGHTA, CDR2 FQGNSA. The CDR3 is 14 residues long. The CDR3, as DNA: TGTGCCAGCAGCTTACGAGGGAGTTGGGAGACCCAGTACTTC. Its translation is CASSLRGSWETQYF.

V and J are TRBV28 and TRBJ2-2; the match to TRBD2 covers 14 bases. Per the germline V gene, CDR1 is MDHEN and CDR2 is SYDVKM. The V segment lost 4 bases and the J segment 5 bases; nucleotides outside the gene matches: 6. The CDR3 extends over 17 amino acids. The CDR3 nucleotides are TGTGCCAGCAGTTCGGGACTAGCGGGAGAGTCAACCGGGGAGCTGTTTTTT. This encodes CASSSGLAGESTGELFF.

The chain carries TRBV25-1 and TRBJ2-7; 8 nucleotides match TRBD1. Germline-derived CDR1 and CDR2 are MGHDK and SYGVNS. The V segment lost 6 bases and the J segment 2 bases; nucleotides outside the gene matches: 6. The CDR3 sequence is 14 residues long. The CDR3 DNA reads TGTGCCAGCAGAACCCCGGGACAGGCCTACGAGCAGTACTTC. Translation gives CASRTPGQAYEQYF.

V gene TRBV4-2 combines with J gene TRBJ2-1, with 9 bases that match TRBD1. Per germline, CDR1 LGHNA and CDR2 YNFKEQ. This CDR3 contains 18 residues. The V and J ends lost 4 bases and 0 bases, in that order; junction bases with no gene match: 10. The CDR3 reads CASSLTDRGESSYNEQFF. The DNA of the CDR3 is TGTGCCAGCAGCCTTACGGACAGGGGTGAAAGCTCCTACAATGAGCAGTTCTTC.

The chain combines TRBV2 with TRBJ2-7; a possible D gene is TRBD2 (7 bases). This CDR3 comprises 14 residues. V was trimmed by 7 bases and J by 2 bases, leaving 15 bases between them. Germline V gene sequence: CDR1 SNHLY, CDR2 FYNNEI. The CDR3 sequence: CASNGGRGTYEQYF. CDR3 coding DNA: TGTGCCAGCAACGGGGGGCGGGGGACCTACGAGCAGTACTTC. Filled out from reference TRBV2 and TRBJ2-7, the complete variable domain reads EPEVTQTPSHQVTQMGQEVILRCVPISNHLYFYWYRQILGQKVEFLVSFYNNEISEKSEIFDDQFSVERPDGSNFTLKIRSTKLEDSAMYFCASNGGRGTYEQYFGPGTRLTVT.

V and J are TRBV4-1 and TRBJ2-7, with 11 bases aligning to TRBD1. The V gene end was trimmed by 4 bases and the J gene end by 2 bases; junction bases not matched to a gene: 10. Per germline, CDR1 MGHRA and CDR2 YSYEKL. The CDR3 has 17 amino acids. In nucleotides, the CDR3 is TGCGCCAGCAGCCCCACTGGGGGACAGGGGGTCGCCTACGAGCAGTACTTC. Protein: CASSPTGGQGVAYEQYF.

This clone was seen once. The chain has TRBV7-9 and TRBJ1-5; 9 bases agree with TRBD1. Germline loops: CDR1 SEHNR, CDR2 FQNEAQ (reference sequence). V shed 0 bases and J 3 bases; nucleotides not matched to a gene: 3. The CDR3 spans 16 residues. This CDR3 is CASSLAWDRDNQPQHF. As DNA, the CDR3 is TGTGCCAGCAGCTTAGCTTGGGACAGGGACAATCAGCCCCAGCATTTT.

V usage is TRBV7-9 and J usage is TRBJ2-6, with D uncertain. CDR1 and CDR2 from the germline V gene are SEHNR and FQNEAQ (reference sequence). The CDR3 runs to 13 residues. The germline V and J ends were trimmed by 5 bases and 12 bases, with 14 bases remaining between them. In DNA, the CDR3 is TGTGCCAGCAGCCCGGCTTGGTCAGGCGTCCTGACTTTC. Translated, it gives CASSPAWSGVLTF. Using reference TRBV7-9 and TRBJ2-6 for the parts outside the CDR3, the full variable domain is DTGVSQNPRHKITKRGQNVTFRCDPISEHNRLYWYRQTLGQGPEFLTYFQNEAQLEKSRLLSDRFSAERPKGSFSTLEIQRTEQGDSAMYLCASSPAWSGVLTFGAGSRLTVL.

This chain connects TRBV25-1 to TRBJ2-1; 10 bases fit TRBD1. This CDR3 has 15 amino acids. The trim removed 3 bases at V and 2 bases at J, leaving 1 base unmatched. Germline CDR1 reads MGHDK; CDR2 reads SYGVNS. CDR3: CASSDGQGAYNEQFF. CDR3 nucleotides: TGTGCCAGCAGTGACGGACAGGGGGCCTACAATGAGCAGTTCTTC. Full variable domain (remainder filled in from reference TRBV25-1 and TRBJ2-1): EADIYQTPRYLVIGTGKKITLECSQTMGHDKMYWYQQDPGMELHLIHYSYGVNSTEKGDLSSESTVSRIRTEHFPLTLESARPSHTSQYLCASSDGQGAYNEQFFGPGTRLTVL.

This clone was seen a few times. The V gene is TRBV4-2, the J gene TRBJ1-4, with 10 bases identical to TRBD1. The CDR3 is 15 residues long. The V gene's germline CDR1 is LGHNA and CDR2 YNFKEQ. Unmatched junction bases numbered 4, after V lost 1 base and J lost 8 bases. The CDR3 protein is CASSQVPTGGEKLFF. The CDR3 bases are TGTGCCAGCAGCCAAGTCCCGACAGGGGGCGAAAAACTGTTTTTT.

V gene TRBV6-4 combines with J gene TRBJ2-1; no reliable D call. Looked up from germline, CDR1 is MRHNA and CDR2 is SNTAGT. The V gene lost 3 bases and the J gene lost 1 base, with 13 bases spanning the gap. The CDR3 is 16 residues long. CDR3 region: CASSEFLVASYNEQFF. The CDR3 DNA reads as TGTGCCAGCAGTGAGTTCCTAGTGGCTTCCTACAATGAGCAGTTCTTC.

This chain links TRBV4-3 with TRBJ2-1; 7 bases match TRBD2. The CDR3 is made up of 16 amino acids. J was trimmed by 6 bases and V by 0 bases; bases with no gene match: 8. Germline V lookup: CDR1 LGHNA, CDR2 YSLEER. The CDR3 reads CASSQDTGEGLNEQFF. CDR3 DNA: TGCGCCAGCAGCCAAGACACGGGGGAGGGCCTCAATGAGCAGTTCTTC.

The CDR3 sequence: CASSPRPPGGPYNEQFF. The CDR3 DNA reads TGTGCCAGCAGCCCCAGACCCCCGGGGGGCCCCTACAATGAGCAGTTCTTC. J is TRBJ2-1 and V is TRBV4-2; a possible D gene is TRBD2 (7 bases). The CDR3 contains 17 residues. With 4 bases removed from V and 2 bases from J, the gap between germline ends came to 18 bases. Germline assignment: CDR1 LGHNA and CDR2 YNFKEQ.

The chain carries TRBV5-1 and TRBJ2-5, with 8 positions matching TRBD2. The germline CDR1 and CDR2 sequences are SGHRS and YFSETQ. This CDR3 contains 16 residues. The V and J ends lost 0 bases and 1 base, in that order; junction bases with no gene match: 5. The chain's CDR3 is CASSLVAGGRQETQYF. DNA of the CDR3: TGCGCCAGCAGCTTGGTTGCGGGAGGCCGCCAAGAGACCCAGTACTTC.

This clone appeared a few times. This CDR3 is also generated by other DNA sequences in the sample. The rearrangement links TRBV5-1 to TRBJ2-1; 12 bases are shared with TRBD1. The CDR3 is made up of 15 amino acids. Losses at the gene ends were 4 bases for V and 5 bases for J; bases not matched to a gene: 4. Germline CDR1 is SGHRS and CDR2 is YFSETQ. CDR3 protein: CASSLGTGGHNEQFF. CDR3 in DNA: TGCGCCAGCAGCCTCGGGACAGGGGGCCACAATGAGCAGTTCTTC.

This clone has more than one count but fewer than ten. The chain links TRBV6-1 to TRBJ2-4; TRBD1 matches at 8 bases. V dropped 1 base and J dropped 3; count of bases not matched to a gene: 8. Germline loops: CDR1 MNHNS, CDR2 SASEGT. This CDR3 spans 17 amino acids. The CDR3 nucleotides are TGTGCCAGCAGTGAAGGGGGGACAGGTATAGGCAAAAACATTCAGTACTTC. Protein: CASSEGGTGIGKNIQYF.

V gene TRBV27 combines with J gene TRBJ2-5; a possible D gene is TRBD2 (5 bases). The assigned J gene may be wrong: the sequence end matches TRBJ2-7 better. In germline, CDR1 is MNHEY, CDR2 SMNVEV (reference sequence). The CDR3 length is 15 residues. CDR3 residues: CASRSRGHYYYEQYF. As DNA, the CDR3 is TGTGCCAGCCGTTCCCGGGGTCACTACTACTACGAGCAGTACTTC.

The rearrangement joins TRBV2 to TRBJ1-2, with D tentatively TRBD1 (6 bases). The CDR3 is made up of 12 amino acids. With 5 bases removed from V and 7 bases from J, the gap between germline ends came to 11 bases. The V gene's germline CDR1 is SNHLY and CDR2 FYNNEI. The DNA for the CDR3 is TGTGCCAGCAGTCAAGGACAGAGTGGCTACACCTTC. Translated: CASSQGQSGYTF.

This clone occurred a few times. The chain uses TRBV18 and TRBJ2-5; 10 nucleotides agree with TRBD2. The CDR3 runs 17 residues. After removal of 3 bases from V and 2 bases from J, the junction contained 9 bases not matched to a gene. The germline V gene encodes CDR1 KGHSH and CDR2 LQKENI. The CDR3 loop is CASSPLLAGPFQETQYF. CDR3 in DNA: TGTGCCAGCTCACCTCTACTAGCGGGGCCCTTTCAAGAGACCCAGTACTTC.

This clone was counted once. The chain employs TRBV2 and TRBJ2-5, with D possibly matching TRBD2 (6 bases). V dropped 6 bases and J dropped 4 bases, with 15 bases sitting between them. CDR3 length equals 14 residues. The germline V gene has CDR1 SNHLY and CDR2 FYNNEI. The CDR3 here is CASSEGLSGETQYF. For the CDR3, the DNA is TGTGCCAGCAGCGAGGGACTGTCGGGAGAGACCCAGTACTTC.